The 32 T cell receptor beta chains in this list originate from one sample, sequenced in a study of blood T cell repertoires in COVID-19 (TCRdb year 2020). The library was prepared using the immunoSEQ multiplex PCR assay. TCRdb took over this immuneACCESS table, retaining in-frame rearrangements with V and J assigned. Such tables are incomplete; in checked studies, under half of the missing clones stem from an unresolved V gene, and the remainder is unexplained. The sample records about 54,000 clones, 90% to 95% of which are singletons. The ten largest clones capture about 4% of the sample. Material for sequencing was peripheral blood. The receptor source for this set is a man in his fifties or sixties with acute or convalescent COVID-19.

The CDR3 nucleotides read TGTGCCAGCAGCTTAGCCGGTCCGGGACATGGGTACGAGCAGTACTTC. This encodes CASSLAGPGHGYEQYF. V and J are TRBV7-9 and TRBJ2-7; the D gene is possibly TRBD1 (6 bases). The CDR3 has 16 residues. Germline V gene lookup returns CDR1 SEHNR and CDR2 FQNEAQ (reference sequence). Trimming removed 0 bases at V and 4 bases at J, with 16 bases between.

This clone was counted once. This chain joins TRBV30 and TRBJ1-1; D ambiguous. CDR1 is GTSNPN and CDR2 is SVGIG in the germline V gene (reference sequence). This CDR3 is built from 12 residues. Trimming stripped 3 bases from V and 1 base from J, with 6 bases between. CDR3 residues: CAWSPSNTEAFF. CDR3 DNA sequence: TGTGCCTGGAGCCCTTCGAACACTGAAGCTTTCTTT.

This rearrangement joins TRBV18 to TRBJ2-1; 14 bases fit TRBD2. V lost 3 bases, J lost 8 bases, and 3 bases stayed unmatched. The CDR3 has 15 amino acids. The germline V gene encodes CDR1 KGHSH and CDR2 LQKENI. The CDR3 DNA sequence: TGTGCCAGCTCACCTAGACTAGCGGGAGGGTATGAGCAGTTCTTC. It yields the protein CASSPRLAGGYEQFF.

This sequence joins TRBV5-1 and TRBJ2-4; D is ambiguous. V dropped 0 bases and J dropped 11 bases, with 12 bases sitting between them. Germline V gives CDR1 SGHRS, CDR2 YFSETQ. The CDR3 covers 13 residues. The CDR3 loop is CASSLGGAPVQYF. CDR3 nucleotides: TGCGCCAGCAGCTTGGGTGGAGCGCCGGTTCAGTACTTC.

Of note for this clone: This CDR3 is also generated by other DNA sequences in the sample. This chain uses TRBV19 with TRBJ1-3, with 7 nucleotides matching TRBD1. Germline V gene sequence: CDR1 LNHDA, CDR2 SQIVND (reference sequence). The CDR3 is made up of 19 amino acids. The trim removed 1 base at V and 0 bases at J, leaving 12 bases unmatched. CDR3 nucleotides: TGTGCCAGTAGTATAGTGGCGGACAGGTACAGAGTCTCTGGAAACACCATATATTTT. Its translation: CASSIVADRYRVSGNTIYF.

V gene TRBV11-2 combines with J gene TRBJ1-3; D not certain. The germline V gene has CDR1 SGHAT and CDR2 FQNNGV. This CDR3 region has 14 residues. V lost 6 bases, J lost 4 bases, and 13 bases lay in between. The CDR3 here is CASRRGSSGNTIYF. The CDR3 DNA sequence: TGTGCCAGCAGGAGAGGCAGCTCCGGAAACACCATATATTTT.

The rearrangement uses TRBV7-9 and TRBJ1-3; TRBD1 matches 7 bases. V lost 5 bases and J lost 5; bases outside the gene matches: 12. In germline, CDR1 is SEHNR, CDR2 FQNEAQ (reference sequence). The CDR3 is made up of 16 amino acids. CDR3: CASSGRPGGKRNTIYF. The CDR3 region has the DNA TGTGCCAGCAGCGGAAGGCCAGGGGGAAAGAGAAACACCATATATTTT.

The CDR3 spells CATSARRRQEANSPLHF. The CDR3 coding sequence is TGTGCCACCAGCGCCCGTAGGAGACAGGAGGCTAATTCACCCCTCCACTTT. V usage is TRBV15 and J usage is TRBJ1-6; maybe TRBD1 (6 bases). The CDR3 loop spans 17 amino acids. Germline V gives CDR1 LNHNV, CDR2 YYDKDF (reference sequence). V shed 5 bases and J shed 6 bases, with 20 bases lying between them.

The chain joins TRBV4-1 to TRBJ2-7; no definite D call. Germline V lookup: CDR1 MGHRA, CDR2 YSYEKL. CDR3 length: 13 residues. Deletions cut 4 bases from V and 1 base from J, with 8 bases between. The CDR3 DNA reads as TGCGCCAGCAGCCCACCCGGGTCCTACGAGCAGTACTTC. Protein sequence: CASSPPGSYEQYF.

J is TRBJ1-5 and V is TRBV6-4; no clear D gene. Trimming removed 2 bases at V and 0 bases at J, with 20 bases between. Germline CDR1 MRHNA, CDR2 SNTAGT. The CDR3 consists of 19 residues. In nucleotides, the CDR3 is TGTGCCAGCAGTGACCGCTCGACACCTATCTTTTATAGCAATCAGCCCCAGCATTTT. Translating it yields CASSDRSTPIFYSNQPQHF.

The chain couples TRBV6-5 to TRBJ1-4, with D maybe TRBD1 (6 bases). This CDR3 has 14 residues. Germline loops: CDR1 MNHEY, CDR2 SVGAGI. V lost 6 bases, J lost 4 bases, and 12 bases lay in between. The CDR3 DNA follows: TGTGCCAGCAGGGACAGCCTTAATAATGAAAAACTGTTTTTT. It yields the protein CASRDSLNNEKLFF.

This chain joins TRBV6-6 and TRBJ1-2; D possibly corresponds to TRBD1 (5 bases). Germline V CDR1 and CDR2: MNHNY, SVGAGI (reference sequence). The CDR3 spans 12 residues. The germline V and J ends were trimmed by 7 bases and 9 bases, with 15 bases remaining between them. CDR3 DNA sequence: TGTGCCAGCATTCAAAGGGGTCTGCGCTACACCTTC. As protein: CASIQRGLRYTF.

The chain recombines TRBV11-2 with TRBJ2-1; 12 nucleotides match TRBD2. Germline CDR1 reads SGHAT; CDR2 reads FQNNGV. This CDR3 comprises 15 residues. V trimming: 5 bases; J trimming: 4 bases; junction bases outside the gene matches: 3. The CDR3 here is CASSALAGGYNEQFF. DNA of the CDR3: TGTGCCAGCAGCGCCCTAGCGGGAGGGTACAATGAGCAGTTCTTC.

The chain has TRBV27 and TRBJ1-1; a possible D gene is TRBD1 (6 bases). The V gene's germline CDR1 is MNHEY and CDR2 SMNVEV (reference sequence). This CDR3 has 15 amino acids. V lost 2 bases to trimming and J lost 5 bases, with 15 bases between them. CDR3 in DNA: TGTGCCAGCAGTTTAGAGGCAGGGGATAGTACTGAAGCTTTCTTT. Its translation: CASSLEAGDSTEAFF.

The V call is TRBV5-1, the J call TRBJ2-5; 10 nucleotides line up with TRBD2. V lost 0 bases to trimming and J lost 5 bases; unmatched junction nucleotides: 7. The CDR3 contains 16 residues. Germline values: CDR1 SGHRS, CDR2 YFSETQ. The CDR3 reads CASSLESGRARETQYF. DNA of the CDR3: TGCGCCAGCAGCTTGGAAAGCGGGAGGGCCCGGGAGACCCAGTACTTC.

The rearrangement joins TRBV9 to TRBJ1-6; perhaps TRBD1 as D (5 bases). The V end lost 0 bases, the J end lost 4 bases, and 11 bases lay between the germline ends. This CDR3 region has 16 residues. Germline V gene lookup returns CDR1 SGDLS and CDR2 YYNGEE. The CDR3 DNA reads as TGTGCCAGCAGCGTAGGGCAGGGAATGTATAATTCACCCCTCCACTTT. Protein product: CASSVGQGMYNSPLHF.

This rearrangement joins TRBV11-2 to TRBJ2-1, with 7 bases that match TRBD1. This CDR3 comprises 15 residues. V lost 3 bases, J lost 6 bases, and 8 bases stayed unmatched. Germline V gives CDR1 SGHAT, CDR2 FQNNGV. CDR3 DNA: TGTGCCAGCAGCTTTCCCGGGACAGCTTTCAATGAGCAGTTCTTC. This codes for CASSFPGTAFNEQFF.

The chain joins TRBV6-1 to TRBJ1-2; weak D call: TRBD1 (6 bases). The germline V gene encodes CDR1 MNHNS and CDR2 SASEGT. V lost 2 bases, J lost 4 bases, and 14 bases lay in between. The CDR3 length is 15 residues. CDR3: CASSEPRGGSYGYTF. In DNA form, the CDR3 reads TGTGCCAGCAGTGAACCGCGGGGGGGCTCCTATGGCTACACCTTC.

This rearrangement joins TRBV7-9 to TRBJ2-1, with D unresolved. The CDR3 is made up of 12 amino acids. V was pared by 3 bases and J by 9 bases, with 9 bases between. Germline V gene lookup returns CDR1 SEHNR and CDR2 FQNEAQ (reference sequence). The CDR3 DNA is TGTGCCAGCAGCTTTGGAGAGAGTGAGCAGTTCTTC. Amino acid sequence: CASSFGESEQFF. The complete variable domain, with remaining parts taken from reference TRBV7-9 and TRBJ2-1, reads DTGVSQNPRHKITKRGQNVTFRCDPISEHNRLYWYRQTLGQGPEFLTYFQNEAQLEKSRLLSDRFSAERPKGSFSTLEIQRTEQGDSAMYLCASSFGESEQFFGPGTRLTVL.

The chain employs TRBV10-1 and TRBJ1-1, with TRBD1 identical over 7 bases. The CDR3 is made up of 13 amino acids. V was pared by 5 bases and J by 3 bases, with 3 bases of the junction left unmatched. Germline V lookup: CDR1 WNHNN, CDR2 SYGVQD (reference sequence). Written as DNA, the CDR3 is TGCGCCAGCAGTTTCGACAGGGACACTGAAGCTTTCTTT. Protein sequence: CASSFDRDTEAFF.

The genes are TRBV19 and TRBJ1-5; TRBD1 is a possible D gene (6 bases). The CDR3 totals 15 residues. V was trimmed by 4 bases and J by 2 bases, leaving 12 bases between them. CDR1 and CDR2 from the germline V gene are LNHDA and SQIVND (reference sequence). The CDR3 region has the DNA TGTGCCAGTAGTACCTACAGGGACGGCAATCAGCCCCAGCATTTT. Translating gives CASSTYRDGNQPQHF.

The genes are TRBV29-1 and TRBJ2-3, with 8 nucleotides matching TRBD1. Germline CDR1 reads SQVTM; CDR2 reads ANQGSEA. The CDR3 runs to 14 residues. V lost 6 bases and J lost 2; bases outside the gene matches: 7. CDR3 DNA: TGCAGCGTGAGGACAGGGAGTTTCACAGATACGCAGTATTTT. Its translation: CSVRTGSFTDTQYF.

This chain connects TRBV6-5 to TRBJ1-6; weak D call: TRBD1 (6 bases). The germline V gene encodes CDR1 MNHEY and CDR2 SVGAGI. The V gene lost 2 bases and the J gene lost 15 bases, with 14 bases spanning the gap. The CDR3 is made up of 13 amino acids. The CDR3 loop reads CASSYLDRSVLHF. The CDR3 nucleotides read TGTGCCAGCAGTTACCTCGACAGGTCGGTCCTCCACTTT.

This rearrangement joins TRBV6-2 or TRBV6-3 to TRBJ1-1; no clear D gene. The CDR3 has 14 amino acids. Deletions cut 5 bases from V and 5 bases from J, with 15 bases between. Germline V gene sequence: CDR1 MNHEY, CDR2 SVGEGT. The CDR3 is CASSTRRKRTEAFF. The CDR3 nucleotides read TGTGCCAGCAGTACCCGACGGAAGAGGACTGAAGCTTTCTTT.

The genes are TRBV7-9 and TRBJ2-1; 15 bases align to TRBD2. Germline CDR1 is SEHNR and CDR2 is FQNEAQ (reference sequence). V shed 6 bases, J shed 7 bases, and the junction held 10 bases outside the gene matches. The CDR3 covers 17 residues. The CDR3 spells CASRLGLAGGFLNEQFF. CDR3 DNA sequence: TGTGCCAGCAGACTCGGACTAGCGGGAGGGTTTCTGAATGAGCAGTTCTTC.

The chain joins TRBV24-1 to TRBJ2-7, with TRBD1 matching 9 bases. Germline V gene lookup returns CDR1 KGHDR and CDR2 SFDVKD. The CDR3 consists of 16 residues. The J segment lost 1 base and the V segment lost 4 bases, leaving 7 bases of the junction unmatched. CDR3 nucleotide sequence: TGTGCCACCAGTGACCAATTCGGGACAGGGTCCTACGAGCAGTACTTC. Protein sequence: CATSDQFGTGSYEQYF.

CDR3 protein: CASSPRTTNNSPLHF. CDR3 nucleotide sequence: TGTGCCAGCAGCCCCCGGACAACTAATAATTCACCCCTCCACTTT. The rearrangement uses TRBV7-2 and TRBJ1-6; the D gene is possibly TRBD1 (5 bases). Germline assignment: CDR1 SGHTA and CDR2 FQGNSA. Deletions cut 5 bases from V and 5 bases from J, with 13 bases between. The CDR3 runs to 15 residues.

The chain employs TRBV10-3 and TRBJ1-6; D possibly corresponds to TRBD1 (5 bases). V lost 10 bases and J lost 5, with 12 bases in between. Germline V CDR1 and CDR2: ENHRY, SYGVKD. The CDR3 covers 13 residues. CDR3 in DNA: TGTGCCACCCAGGGTAACGATAATTCACCCCTCCACTTT. Amino acid sequence: CATQGNDNSPLHF.

This chain connects TRBV7-7 to TRBJ2-5; possible D gene TRBD1, 6 bases. Trimming cost V 1 base and J 2 bases, with 11 bases left between them. CDR1 and CDR2 (germline): SSHAT, FNYEAQ (reference sequence). The CDR3 length is 15 residues. CDR3 DNA sequence: TGTGCCAGCAGCTTAGGCGACAGGCCACAAGAGACCCAGTACTTC. It encodes CASSLGDRPQETQYF.

The chain joins TRBV10-3 to TRBJ1-4; TRBD1 agrees at 9 bases. CDR1 is ENHRY, CDR2 SYGVKD, per germline. This CDR3 is built from 14 residues. J lost 7 bases, V lost 6 bases, and 6 bases had no gene match. The CDR3 sequence: CAIRATGGGEKLFF. CDR3 bases: TGTGCCATCAGGGCGACAGGGGGGGGTGAAAAACTGTTTTTT.

The chain has TRBV20-1 and TRBJ1-5, with 9 bases fitting TRBD1. Germline values: CDR1 DFQATT, CDR2 SNEGSKA (reference sequence). The length of the CDR3 is 13 residues. The V gene end was trimmed by 3 bases and the J gene end by 7 bases; junction bases not matched to a gene: 4. The CDR3 nucleotides read TGCAGTGCTAGTACAGGGGGCGAACAGCCCCAGCATTTT. It specifies CSASTGGEQPQHF.

The chain combines TRBV29-1 with TRBJ1-3, with D possibly being TRBD1 (5 bases). V was trimmed by 3 bases and J by 7 bases, leaving 13 bases between them. Germline V gives CDR1 SQVTM, CDR2 ANQGSEA. The CDR3 contains 13 residues. The CDR3 protein is CSVEPRDVNTIYF. The CDR3 bases are TGCAGCGTTGAGCCCAGGGATGTCAACACCATATATTTT.